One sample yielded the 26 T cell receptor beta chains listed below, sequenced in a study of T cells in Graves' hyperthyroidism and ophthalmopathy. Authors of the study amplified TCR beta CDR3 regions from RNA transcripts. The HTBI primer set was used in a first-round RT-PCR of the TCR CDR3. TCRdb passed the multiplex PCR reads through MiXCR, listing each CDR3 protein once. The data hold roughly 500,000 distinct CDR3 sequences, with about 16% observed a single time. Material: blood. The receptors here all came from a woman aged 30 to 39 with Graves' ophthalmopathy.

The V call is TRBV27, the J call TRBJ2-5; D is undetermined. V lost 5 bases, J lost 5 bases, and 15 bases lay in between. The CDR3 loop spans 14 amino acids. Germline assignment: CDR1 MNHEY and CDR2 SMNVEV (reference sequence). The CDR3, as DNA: TGTGCCAGCAGTCTAGAGTACCTTAGTGAGACCCAGTACTTC. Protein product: CASSLEYLSETQYF.

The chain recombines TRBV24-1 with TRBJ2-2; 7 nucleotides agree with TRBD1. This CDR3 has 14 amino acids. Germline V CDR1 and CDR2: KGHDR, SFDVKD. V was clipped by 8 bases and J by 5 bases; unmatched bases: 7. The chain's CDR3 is CATKEPQGTGELFF. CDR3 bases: TGTGCCACCAAAGAGCCACAGGGGACCGGGGAGCTGTTTTTT.

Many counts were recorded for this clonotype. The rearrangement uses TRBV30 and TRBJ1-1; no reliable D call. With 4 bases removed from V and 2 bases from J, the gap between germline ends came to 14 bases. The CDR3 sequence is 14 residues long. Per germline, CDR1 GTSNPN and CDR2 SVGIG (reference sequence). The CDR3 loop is CAWKGALSNTEAFF. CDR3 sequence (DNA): TGTGCCTGGAAGGGCGCTCTATCTAACACTGAAGCTTTCTTT.

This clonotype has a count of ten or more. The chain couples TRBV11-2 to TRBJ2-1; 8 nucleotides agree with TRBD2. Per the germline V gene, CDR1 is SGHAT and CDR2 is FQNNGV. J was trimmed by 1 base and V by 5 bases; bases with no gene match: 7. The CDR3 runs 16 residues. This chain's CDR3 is CASSALAGPSYNEQFF. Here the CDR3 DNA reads TGTGCCAGCAGCGCCTTAGCGGGGCCATCCTACAATGAGCAGTTCTTC.

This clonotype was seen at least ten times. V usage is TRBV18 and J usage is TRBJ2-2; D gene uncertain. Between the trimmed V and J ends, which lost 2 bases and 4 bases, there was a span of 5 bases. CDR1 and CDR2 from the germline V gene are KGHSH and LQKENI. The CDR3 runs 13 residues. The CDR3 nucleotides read TGTGCCAGCTCACCAGTGGGCACCGGGGAGCTGTTTTTT. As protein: CASSPVGTGELFF.

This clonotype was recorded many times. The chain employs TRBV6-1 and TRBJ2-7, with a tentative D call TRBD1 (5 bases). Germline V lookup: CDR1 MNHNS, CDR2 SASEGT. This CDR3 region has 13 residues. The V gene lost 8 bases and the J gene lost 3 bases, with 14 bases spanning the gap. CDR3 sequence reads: CASAARADYEQYF. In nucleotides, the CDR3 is TGTGCCAGCGCGGCCAGGGCAGACTACGAGCAGTACTTC.

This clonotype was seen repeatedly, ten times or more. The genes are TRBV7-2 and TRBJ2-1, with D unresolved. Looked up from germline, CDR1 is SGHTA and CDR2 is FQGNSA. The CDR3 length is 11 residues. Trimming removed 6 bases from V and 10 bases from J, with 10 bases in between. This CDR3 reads CASRRSEEQFF. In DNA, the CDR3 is TGTGCCAGCAGGAGGTCGGAAGAGCAGTTCTTC.

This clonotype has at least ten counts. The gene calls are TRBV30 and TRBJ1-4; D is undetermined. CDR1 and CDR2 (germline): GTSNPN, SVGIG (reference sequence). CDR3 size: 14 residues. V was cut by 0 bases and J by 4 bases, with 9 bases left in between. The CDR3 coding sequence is TGTGCCTGGAGTGTACTGCCCTTTAATGAAAAACTGTTTTTT. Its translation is CAWSVLPFNEKLFF.

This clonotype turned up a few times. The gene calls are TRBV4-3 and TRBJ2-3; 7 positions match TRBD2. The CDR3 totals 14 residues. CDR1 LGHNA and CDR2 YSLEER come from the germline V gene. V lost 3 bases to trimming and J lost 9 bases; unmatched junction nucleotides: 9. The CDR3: CASSQTGLGGTQYF. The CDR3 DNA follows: TGCGCCAGCAGCCAGACCGGACTAGGTGGCACGCAGTATTTT.

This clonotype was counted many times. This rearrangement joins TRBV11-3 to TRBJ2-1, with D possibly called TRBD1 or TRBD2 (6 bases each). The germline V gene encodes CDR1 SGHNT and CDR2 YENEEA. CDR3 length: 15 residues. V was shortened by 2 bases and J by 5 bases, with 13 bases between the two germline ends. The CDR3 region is CASSLTGAVDNEQFF. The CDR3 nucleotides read TGTGCCAGCAGCTTAACGGGGGCCGTTGACAATGAGCAGTTCTTC.

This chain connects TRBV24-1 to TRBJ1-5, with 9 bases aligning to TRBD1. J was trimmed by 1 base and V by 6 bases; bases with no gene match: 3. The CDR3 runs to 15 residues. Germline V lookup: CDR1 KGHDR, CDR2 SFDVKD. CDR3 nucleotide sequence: TGTGCCACCAGTTCCGGGACAGGGAGCAATCAGCCCCAGCATTTT. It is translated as CATSSGTGSNQPQHF.

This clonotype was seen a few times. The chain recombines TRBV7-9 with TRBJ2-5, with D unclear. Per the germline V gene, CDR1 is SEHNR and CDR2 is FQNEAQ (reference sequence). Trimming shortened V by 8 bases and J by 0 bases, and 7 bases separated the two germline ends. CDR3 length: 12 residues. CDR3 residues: CASVEYQETQYF. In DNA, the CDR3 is TGTGCCAGCGTAGAATACCAAGAGACCCAGTACTTC.

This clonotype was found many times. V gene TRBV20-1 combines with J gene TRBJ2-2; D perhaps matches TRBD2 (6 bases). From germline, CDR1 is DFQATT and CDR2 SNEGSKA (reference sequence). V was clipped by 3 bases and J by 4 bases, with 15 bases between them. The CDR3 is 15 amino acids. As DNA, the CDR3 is TGCAGTGCTAGTCGTCGTGGGAGGCGCACCGGGGAGCTGTTTTTT. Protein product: CSASRRGRRTGELFF.

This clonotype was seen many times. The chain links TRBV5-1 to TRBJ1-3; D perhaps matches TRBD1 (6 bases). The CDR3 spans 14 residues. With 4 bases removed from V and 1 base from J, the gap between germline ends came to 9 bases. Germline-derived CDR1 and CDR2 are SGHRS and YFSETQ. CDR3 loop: CASSPDSSGNTIYF. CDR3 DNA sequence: TGCGCCAGCAGCCCGGACAGTTCTGGAAACACCATATATTTT.

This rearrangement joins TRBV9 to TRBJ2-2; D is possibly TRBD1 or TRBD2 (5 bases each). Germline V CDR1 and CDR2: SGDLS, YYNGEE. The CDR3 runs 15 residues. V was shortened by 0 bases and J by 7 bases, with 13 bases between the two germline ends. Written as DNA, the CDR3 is TGTGCCAGCAGCGTAGGGGGACCAAAAGTCGGGGAGCTGTTTTTT. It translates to CASSVGGPKVGELFF.

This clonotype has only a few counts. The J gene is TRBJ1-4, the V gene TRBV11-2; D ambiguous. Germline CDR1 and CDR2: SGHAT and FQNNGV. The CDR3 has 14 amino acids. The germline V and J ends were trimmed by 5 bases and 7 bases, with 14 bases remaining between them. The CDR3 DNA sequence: TGTGCCAGCAGCCCCCTTCCAACGGGTGAAAAACTGTTTTTT. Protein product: CASSPLPTGEKLFF.

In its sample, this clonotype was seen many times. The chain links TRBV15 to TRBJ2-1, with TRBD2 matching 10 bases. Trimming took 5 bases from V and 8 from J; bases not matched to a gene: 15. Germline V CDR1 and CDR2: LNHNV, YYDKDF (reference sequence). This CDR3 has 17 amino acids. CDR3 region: CATSDPTLAGVTDEQFF. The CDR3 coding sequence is TGTGCCACCAGCGACCCAACTCTAGCGGGAGTGACGGATGAGCAGTTCTTC.

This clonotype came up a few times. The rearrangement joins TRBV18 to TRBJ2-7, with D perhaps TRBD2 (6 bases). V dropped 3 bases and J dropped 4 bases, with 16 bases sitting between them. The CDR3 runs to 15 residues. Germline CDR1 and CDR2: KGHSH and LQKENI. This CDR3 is CASSPEDYSIYEQYF. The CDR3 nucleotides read TGTGCCAGCTCACCCGAGGACTACTCGATATACGAGCAGTACTTC.

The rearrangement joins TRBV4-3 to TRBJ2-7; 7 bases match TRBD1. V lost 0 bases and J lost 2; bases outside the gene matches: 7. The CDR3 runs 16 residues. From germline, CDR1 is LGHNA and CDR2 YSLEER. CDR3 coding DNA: TGCGCCAGCAGCCAAGAGTTCACAGGGGCTACCTACGAGCAGTACTTC. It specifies CASSQEFTGATYEQYF.

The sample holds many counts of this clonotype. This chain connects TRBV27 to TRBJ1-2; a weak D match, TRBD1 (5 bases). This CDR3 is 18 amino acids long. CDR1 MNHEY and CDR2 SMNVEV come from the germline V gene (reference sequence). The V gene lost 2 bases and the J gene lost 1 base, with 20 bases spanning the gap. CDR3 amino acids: CASSLLGPRDADNYGYTF. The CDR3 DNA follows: TGTGCCAGCAGTTTACTTGGTCCCAGGGATGCGGATAACTATGGCTACACCTTC.

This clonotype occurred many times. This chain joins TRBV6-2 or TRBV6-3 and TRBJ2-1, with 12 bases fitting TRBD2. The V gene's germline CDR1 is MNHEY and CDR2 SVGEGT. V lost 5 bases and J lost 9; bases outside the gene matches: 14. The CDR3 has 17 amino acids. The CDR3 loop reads CASSRLSTSGRPCEQFF. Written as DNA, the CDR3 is TGTGCCAGCAGTCGACTCTCGACTAGCGGGAGACCGTGTGAGCAGTTCTTC.

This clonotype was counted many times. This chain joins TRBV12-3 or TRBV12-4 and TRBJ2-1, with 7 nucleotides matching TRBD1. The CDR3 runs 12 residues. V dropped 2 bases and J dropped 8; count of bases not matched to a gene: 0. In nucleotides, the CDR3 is TGTGCCAGCAGTTTAACAGGGGATGAGCAGTTCTTC. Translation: CASSLTGDEQFF.

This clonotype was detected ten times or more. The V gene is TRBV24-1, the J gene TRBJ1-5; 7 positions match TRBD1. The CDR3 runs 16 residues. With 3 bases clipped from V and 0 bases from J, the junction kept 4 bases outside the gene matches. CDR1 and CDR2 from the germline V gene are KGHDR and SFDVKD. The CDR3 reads CATSDPGTDSNQPQHF. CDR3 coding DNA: TGTGCCACCAGTGATCCCGGGACAGATAGCAATCAGCCCCAGCATTTT.

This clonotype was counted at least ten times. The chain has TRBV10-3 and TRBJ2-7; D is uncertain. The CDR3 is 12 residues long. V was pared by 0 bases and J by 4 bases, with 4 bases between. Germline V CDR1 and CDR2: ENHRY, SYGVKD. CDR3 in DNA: TGTGCCATCAGTGAGTCGAAGTACGAGCAGTACTTC. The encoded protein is CAISESKYEQYF.

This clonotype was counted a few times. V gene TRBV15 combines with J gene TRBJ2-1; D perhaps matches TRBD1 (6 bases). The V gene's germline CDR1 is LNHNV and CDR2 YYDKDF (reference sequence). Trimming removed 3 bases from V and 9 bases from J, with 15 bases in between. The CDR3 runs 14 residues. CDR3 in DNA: TGTGCCACCAGCAGCCTCAAGACAGGTCCTGAGCAGTTCTTC. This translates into CATSSLKTGPEQFF.

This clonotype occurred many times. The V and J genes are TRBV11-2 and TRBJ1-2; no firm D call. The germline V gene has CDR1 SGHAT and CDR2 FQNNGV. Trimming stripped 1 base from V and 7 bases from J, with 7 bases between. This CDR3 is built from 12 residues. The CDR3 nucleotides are TGTGCCAGCAGCTTAGGCCGTAGTGGCTACACCTTC. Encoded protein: CASSLGRSGYTF.